The T cell receptor beta chain described here comes from a study of OX40 agonist ivuxolimab in advanced cancers. Overall study results and limits: Clonal expansion from baseline to week 6 occurred in both CD4+ and CD8+ T cells. Clonal expansion among partial responders at 0.1-3.0 mg/kg ranked near the lowest. Several nonresponders also turned out to have low normalized T-cell clonal expansion.

A word on this clone: Antigen unknown. The same CDR3 can be traced to other DNA sequences in this sample.

Clones were sequenced by immunoSEQ multiplex PCR, and TCRdb holds only the in-frame ones, with some missing. The table records tens of thousands of clones, around four fifths of them present only once. The timepoints at which blood was sampled were baseline, cycle 4 day 1, and cycle 7 day 1. CDR3 size: 12 residues. V gave up 2 bases and J gave up 2 bases, with 4 bases separating them. Germline CDR1 and CDR2: MNHNS and SASEGT. Here the sequenced sample was CD4+ or CD8+ T cells sorted from blood, taken in a trial of the OX40 agonist ivuxolimab. J is TRBJ2-7 and V is TRBV6-1; no definite D call. This TCR was sampled from an adult with an advanced solid tumor such as melanoma, head and neck, liver or kidney cancer. The CDR3 DNA follows: TGTGCCAGCAGTGAAACAACCTACGAGCAGTACTTC. Residues: CASSETTYEQYF.